This TCR beta chain was documented in a study of control samples from healthy donors and cancer patients. This table comes from immunoSEQ multiplex PCR, and its TCRdb copy is limited to in-frame clones, with some not included. The data show about 140,000 clones, 85% to 95% seen once. V lost 2 bases and J 6 bases, leaving 11 bases between the germline ends. The CDR3 loop spans 15 amino acids. Per the germline V gene, CDR1 is MNHNS and CDR2 is SASEGT. The chain recombines TRBV6-1 with TRBJ1-6; D remains unclear. This receptor was obtained from a man aged 35 to 55 in good health. Material for sequencing was blood. DNA of the CDR3: TGTGCCAGCAGTGAAAGGCACAGCCGTAATTCACCCCTCCACTTT. This encodes CASSERHSRNSPLHF.